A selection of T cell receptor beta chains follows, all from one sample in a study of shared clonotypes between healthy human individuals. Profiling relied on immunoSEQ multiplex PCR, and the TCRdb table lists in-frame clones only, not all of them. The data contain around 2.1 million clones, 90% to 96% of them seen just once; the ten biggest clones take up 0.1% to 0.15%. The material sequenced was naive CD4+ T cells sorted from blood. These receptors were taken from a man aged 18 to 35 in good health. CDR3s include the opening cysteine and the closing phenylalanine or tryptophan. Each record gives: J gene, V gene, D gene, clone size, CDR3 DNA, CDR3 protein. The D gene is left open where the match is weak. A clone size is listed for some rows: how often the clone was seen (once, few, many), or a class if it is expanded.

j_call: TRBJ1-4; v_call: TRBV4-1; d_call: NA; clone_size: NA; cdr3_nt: TGCGCCAGCAGCCAATTGCCCACGACGGATGAAAAACTGTTTTTT; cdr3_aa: CASSQLPTTDEKLFF
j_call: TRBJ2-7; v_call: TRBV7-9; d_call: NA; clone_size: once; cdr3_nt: TGTGCCAGCAGCACATTTACCGCGGGGACCTACGAGCAGTACTTC; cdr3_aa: CASSTFTAGTYEQYF
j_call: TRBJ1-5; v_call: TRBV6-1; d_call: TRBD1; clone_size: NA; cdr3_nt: TGTGCCAGCAGTGAAGCTGTGGGACAGCCCCCAGGTCAGCCCCAGCATTTT; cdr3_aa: CASSEAVGQPPGQPQHF
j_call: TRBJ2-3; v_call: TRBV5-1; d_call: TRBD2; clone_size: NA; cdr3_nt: TGCGCCAGCAGCGGGTTCGGGACTAGCGGGAGTTGGGGCACAGATACGCAGTATTTT; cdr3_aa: CASSGFGTSGSWGTDTQYF
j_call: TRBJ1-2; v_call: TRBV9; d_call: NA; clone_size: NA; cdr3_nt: TGTGCCAGCAGCGTAGGAGTGGATGGCTACACCTTC; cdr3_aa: CASSVGVDGYTF
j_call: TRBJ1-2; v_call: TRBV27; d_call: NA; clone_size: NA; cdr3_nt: TGTGCCAGCAGTTTAGGAGGCAGGGCGAACGGCTACACCTTC; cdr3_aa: CASSLGGRANGYTF
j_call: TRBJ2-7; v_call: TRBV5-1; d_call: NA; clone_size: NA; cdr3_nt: TGCGCCAGCAGCTTGATTGCAGATTTATCTGAGCAGTACTTC; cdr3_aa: CASSLIADLSEQYF
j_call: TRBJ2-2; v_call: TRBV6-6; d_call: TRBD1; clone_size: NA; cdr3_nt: TGTGCCAGCAGTTCCGGGACAGGGAAGGCAACCGGGGAGCTGTTTTTT; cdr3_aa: CASSSGTGKATGELFF
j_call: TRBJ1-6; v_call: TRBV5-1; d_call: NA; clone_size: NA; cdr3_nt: TGCGCCAGCAGCTTGGACAGGGTCTATTCACCCCTCCACTTT; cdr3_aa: CASSLDRVYSPLHF
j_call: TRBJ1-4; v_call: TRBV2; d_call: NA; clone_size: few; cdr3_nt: TGTGCCAGCAGAAAAGGGAACGATGAAAAACTGTTTTTT; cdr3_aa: CASRKGNDEKLFF
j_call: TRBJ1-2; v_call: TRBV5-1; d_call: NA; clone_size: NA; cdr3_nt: TGCGCCAGCAGCTTGGAGGAGTACGGTGGCTACACCTTC; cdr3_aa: CASSLEEYGGYTF
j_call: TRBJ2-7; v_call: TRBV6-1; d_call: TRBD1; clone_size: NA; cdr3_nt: TGTGCCAGCAGACAGGGGTGGTACGAGCAGTACTTC; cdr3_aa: CASRQGWYEQYF
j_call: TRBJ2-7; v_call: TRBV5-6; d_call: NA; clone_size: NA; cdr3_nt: TGTGCCAGCCTTCGCATAAGGGGGTCCTACGAGCAGTACTTC; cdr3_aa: CASLRIRGSYEQYF
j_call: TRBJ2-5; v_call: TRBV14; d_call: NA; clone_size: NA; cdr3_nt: TGTGCCAGCAGGGGACAAGAGACCCAGTACTTC; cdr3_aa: CASRGQETQYF
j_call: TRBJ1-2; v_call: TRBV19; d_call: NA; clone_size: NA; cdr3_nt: TGTGCCAGTAGTAGCCCGCCGGGGGCGCTAAACTATGGCTACACCTTC; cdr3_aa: CASSSPPGALNYGYTF
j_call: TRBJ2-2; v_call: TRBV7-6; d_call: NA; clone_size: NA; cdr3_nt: TGTGCCAGCAGCTTAGCCGGGCCGAACACCGGGGAGCTGTTTTTT; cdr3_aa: CASSLAGPNTGELFF
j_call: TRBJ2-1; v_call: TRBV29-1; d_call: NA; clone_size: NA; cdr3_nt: TGCAGCGTTGAAGGTATTAGGGCGGGGATAACCTACAATGAGCAGTTCTTC; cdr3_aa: CSVEGIRAGITYNEQFF
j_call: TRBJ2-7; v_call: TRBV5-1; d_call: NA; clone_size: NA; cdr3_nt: TGCGCCAGCAGCCGGAGCGGCAGCTCCTACGAGCAGTACTTC; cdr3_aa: CASSRSGSSYEQYF
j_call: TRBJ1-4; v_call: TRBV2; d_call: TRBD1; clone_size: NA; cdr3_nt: TGTGCCACCCTAATCGGGACAGGTTCTGAAAAACTGTTTTTT; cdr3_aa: CATLIGTGSEKLFF
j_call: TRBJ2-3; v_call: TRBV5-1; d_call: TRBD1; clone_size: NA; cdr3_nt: TGCGCCAGCAGCGTTCGACAGGGGGGAGATACGCAGTATTTT; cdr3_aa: CASSVRQGGDTQYF
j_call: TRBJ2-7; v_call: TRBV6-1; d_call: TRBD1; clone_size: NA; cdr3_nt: TGTGCCAGCAGTCGGACAGGGGATTTCTACGAGCAGTACTTC; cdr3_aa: CASSRTGDFYEQYF
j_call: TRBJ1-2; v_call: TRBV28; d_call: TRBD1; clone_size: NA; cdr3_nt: TGTGCCAGCACCACCGGGACAGTTAACTATGGCTACACCTTC; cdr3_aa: CASTTGTVNYGYTF
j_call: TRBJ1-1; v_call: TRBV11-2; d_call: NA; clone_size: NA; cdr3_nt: TGTGCCAGCAGCTTCTTAGCCGGGAACACTGAAGCTTTCTTT; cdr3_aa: CASSFLAGNTEAFF
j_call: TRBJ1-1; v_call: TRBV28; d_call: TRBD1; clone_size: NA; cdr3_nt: TGTGCCAGCAGTTTACAGGGGGCAAAGGCTTTCTTT; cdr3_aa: CASSLQGAKAFF